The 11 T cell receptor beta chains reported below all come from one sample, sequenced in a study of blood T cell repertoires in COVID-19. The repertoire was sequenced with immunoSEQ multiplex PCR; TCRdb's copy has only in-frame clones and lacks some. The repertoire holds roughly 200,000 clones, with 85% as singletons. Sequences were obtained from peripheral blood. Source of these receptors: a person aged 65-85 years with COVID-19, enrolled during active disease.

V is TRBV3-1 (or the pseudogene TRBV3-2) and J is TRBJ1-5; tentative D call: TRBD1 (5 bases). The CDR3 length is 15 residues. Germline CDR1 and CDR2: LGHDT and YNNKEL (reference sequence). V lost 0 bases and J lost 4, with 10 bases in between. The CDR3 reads CASSQDWTPNQPQHF. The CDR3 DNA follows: TGTGCCAGCAGCCAAGATTGGACACCAAATCAGCCCCAGCATTTT.

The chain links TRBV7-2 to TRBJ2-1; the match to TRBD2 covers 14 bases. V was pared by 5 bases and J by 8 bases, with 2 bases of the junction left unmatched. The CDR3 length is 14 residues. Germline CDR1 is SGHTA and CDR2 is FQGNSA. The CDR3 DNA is TGTGCCAGCAGCCGGGGACTAGCGGGAGATGAGCAGTTCTTC. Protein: CASSRGLAGDEQFF. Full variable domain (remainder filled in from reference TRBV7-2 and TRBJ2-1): GAGVSQSPSNKVTEKGKDVELRCDPISGHTALYWYRQSLGQGLEFLIYFQGNSAPDKSGLPSDRFSAERTGGSVSTLTIQRTQQEDSAVYLCASSRGLAGDEQFFGPGTRLTVL.

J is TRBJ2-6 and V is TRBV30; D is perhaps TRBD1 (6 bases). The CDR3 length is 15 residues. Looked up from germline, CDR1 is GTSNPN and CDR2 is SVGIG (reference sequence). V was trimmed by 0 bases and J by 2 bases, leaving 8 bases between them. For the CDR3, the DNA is TGTGCCTGGAGTGTACAGGGAACTGGGGCCAACGTCCTGACTTTC. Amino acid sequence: CAWSVQGTGANVLTF.

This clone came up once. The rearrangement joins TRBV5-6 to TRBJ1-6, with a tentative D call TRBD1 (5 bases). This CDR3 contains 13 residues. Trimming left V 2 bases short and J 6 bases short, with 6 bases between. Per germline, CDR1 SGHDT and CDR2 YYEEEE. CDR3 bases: TGTGCCAGCAGCTTCCAGGGTAATTCACCCCTCCACTTT. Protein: CASSFQGNSPLHF. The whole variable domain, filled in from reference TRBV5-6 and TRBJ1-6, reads DAGVTQSPTHLIKTRGQQVTLRCSPKSGHDTVSWYQQALGQGPQFIFQYYEEEERQRGNFPDRFSGHQFPNYSSELNVNALLLGDSALYLCASSFQGNSPLHFGNGTRLTVT.

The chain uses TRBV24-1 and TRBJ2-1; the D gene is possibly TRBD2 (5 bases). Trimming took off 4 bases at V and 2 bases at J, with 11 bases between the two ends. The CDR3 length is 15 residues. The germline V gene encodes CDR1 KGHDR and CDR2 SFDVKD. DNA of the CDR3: TGTGCCACCAGTGACTCCGGACTCCCCTACAATGAGCAGTTCTTC. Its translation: CATSDSGLPYNEQFF.

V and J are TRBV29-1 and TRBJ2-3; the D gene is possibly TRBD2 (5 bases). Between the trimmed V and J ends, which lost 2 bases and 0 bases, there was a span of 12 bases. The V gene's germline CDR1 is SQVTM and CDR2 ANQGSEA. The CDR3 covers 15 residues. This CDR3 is CSVENPRGSTDTQYF. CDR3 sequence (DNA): TGCAGCGTTGAAAACCCACGCGGGAGCACAGATACGCAGTATTTT.

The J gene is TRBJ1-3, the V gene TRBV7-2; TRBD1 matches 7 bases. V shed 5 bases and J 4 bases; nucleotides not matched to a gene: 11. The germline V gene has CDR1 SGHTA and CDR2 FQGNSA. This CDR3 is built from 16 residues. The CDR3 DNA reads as TGTGCCAGCAGCCCGCAGCTAGGGGGCTCGGGAAACACCATATATTTT. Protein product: CASSPQLGGSGNTIYF. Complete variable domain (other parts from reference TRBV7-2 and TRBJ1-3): GAGVSQSPSNKVTEKGKDVELRCDPISGHTALYWYRQSLGQGLEFLIYFQGNSAPDKSGLPSDRFSAERTGGSVSTLTIQRTQQEDSAVYLCASSPQLGGSGNTIYFGEGSWLTVV.

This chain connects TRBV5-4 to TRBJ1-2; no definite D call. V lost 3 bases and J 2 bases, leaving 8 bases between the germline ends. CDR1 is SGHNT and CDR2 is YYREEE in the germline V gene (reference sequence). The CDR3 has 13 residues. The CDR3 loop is CASSSTKNYGYTF. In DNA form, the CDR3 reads TGTGCCAGCAGCTCGACAAAAAACTATGGCTACACCTTC.

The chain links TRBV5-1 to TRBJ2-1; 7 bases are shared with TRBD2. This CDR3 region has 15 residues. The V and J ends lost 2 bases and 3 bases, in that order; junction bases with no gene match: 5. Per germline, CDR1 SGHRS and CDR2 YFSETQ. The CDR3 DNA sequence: TGCGCCAGCAGCTTCGAAAGCGGGAACTACAATGAGCAGTTCTTC. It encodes CASSFESGNYNEQFF. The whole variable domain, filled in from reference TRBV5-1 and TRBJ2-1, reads KAGVTQTPRYLIKTRGQQVTLSCSPISGHRSVSWYQQTPGQGLQFLFEYFSETQRNKGNFPGRFSGRQFSNSRSEMNVSTLELGDSALYLCASSFESGNYNEQFFGPGTRLTVL.

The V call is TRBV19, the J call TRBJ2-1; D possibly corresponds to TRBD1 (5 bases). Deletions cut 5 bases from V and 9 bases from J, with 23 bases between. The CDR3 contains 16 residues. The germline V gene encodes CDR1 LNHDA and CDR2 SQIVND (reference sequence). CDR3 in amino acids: CASSPSQTGGAGEQFF. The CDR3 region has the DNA TGTGCCAGTAGTCCCTCCCAGACGGGTGGGGCTGGTGAGCAGTTCTTC. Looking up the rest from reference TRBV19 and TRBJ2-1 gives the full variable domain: DGGITQSPKYLFRKEGQNVTLSCEQNLNHDAMYWYRQDPGQGLRLIYYSQIVNDFQKGDIAEGYSVSREKKESFPLTVTSAQKNPTAFYLCASSPSQTGGAGEQFFGPGTRLTVL.

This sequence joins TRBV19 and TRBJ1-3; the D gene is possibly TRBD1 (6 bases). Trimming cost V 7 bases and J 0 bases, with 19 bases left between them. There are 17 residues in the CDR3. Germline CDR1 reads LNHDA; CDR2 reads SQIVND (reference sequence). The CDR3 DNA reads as TGTGCCAGTACCCCAATGGACAGTTTTCGCTCTGGAAACACCATATATTTT. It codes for CASTPMDSFRSGNTIYF.